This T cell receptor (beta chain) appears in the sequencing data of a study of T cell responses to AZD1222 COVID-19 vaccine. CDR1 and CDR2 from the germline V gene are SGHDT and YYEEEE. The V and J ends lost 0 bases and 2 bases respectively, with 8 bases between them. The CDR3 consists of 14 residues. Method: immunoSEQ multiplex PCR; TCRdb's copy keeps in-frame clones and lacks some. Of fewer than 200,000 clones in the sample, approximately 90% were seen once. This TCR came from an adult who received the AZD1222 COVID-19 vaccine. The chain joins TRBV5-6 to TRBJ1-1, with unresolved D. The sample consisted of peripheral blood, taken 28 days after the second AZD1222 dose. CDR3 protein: CASSLGLVNTEAFF. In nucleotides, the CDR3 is TGTGCCAGCAGCTTGGGGTTGGTTAACACTGAAGCTTTCTTT.